This is a list of T cell receptor beta chains from one sample in a study of glioma-infiltrating T cells after dendritic cell vaccination. TCRdb's table, derived via immunoSEQ multiplex PCR, lists solely in-frame clones and lacks some. This sample has 85,000 to 110,000 clones, with more than 80% found just once. The sample consisted of blood, taken before dendritic cell vaccination. The receptors come from a human donor with glioblastoma. CDR3s include the opening cysteine and the closing phenylalanine or tryptophan. Fields, in order: J gene, clone size, V gene, D gene, CDR3 DNA, CDR3 protein. A D gene is named only where the DNA matches it firmly. Clone size is stated in some rows and not others, as once, few, many or a class when expanded.

j_gene: TRBJ1-2; abundance: -; v_gene: TRBV29-1; d_gene: -; CDR3nt: TGCAGCGTTGATTGGTCAGACTATGGCTACACCTTC; CDR3aa: CSVDWSDYGYTF
j_gene: TRBJ2-3; abundance: -; v_gene: TRBV7-2; d_gene: TRBD2; CDR3nt: TGTGCCAGCAGCCCCCAGAGCGGGGGGGCCGGGGATACGCAGTATTTT; CDR3aa: CASSPQSGGAGDTQYF
j_gene: TRBJ2-7; abundance: -; v_gene: TRBV6-1; d_gene: -; CDR3nt: TGTGCCAGCAGTGAAGTCCAGGCGAGCTCCTACGAGCAGTACTTC; CDR3aa: CASSEVQASSYEQYF
j_gene: TRBJ1-4; abundance: -; v_gene: TRBV30; d_gene: -; CDR3nt: TGTGCCTGGAGTCAGTCTAATGAAAAACTGTTTTTT; CDR3aa: CAWSQSNEKLFF
j_gene: TRBJ1-5; abundance: large; v_gene: TRBV30; d_gene: -; CDR3nt: TGTGCCTGGAGTGTGGGGCCCAATCAGCCCCAGCATTTT; CDR3aa: CAWSVGPNQPQHF
j_gene: TRBJ2-5; abundance: -; v_gene: TRBV7-2; d_gene: -; CDR3nt: TGTGCCAGCAGCCGCGGGACGGAAGAGACCCAGTACTTC; CDR3aa: CASSRGTEETQYF
j_gene: TRBJ2-1; abundance: -; v_gene: TRBV9; d_gene: TRBD2; CDR3nt: TGTGCCAGCAGCGCGGGACTAGCGGAAGTTTACAATGAGCAGTTCTTC; CDR3aa: CASSAGLAEVYNEQFF
j_gene: TRBJ1-3; abundance: -; v_gene: TRBV7-9; d_gene: -; CDR3nt: TGTGCCAGCAGCCTATCTGGAAACACCATATATTTT; CDR3aa: CASSLSGNTIYF
j_gene: TRBJ1-5; abundance: -; v_gene: TRBV11-2; d_gene: -; CDR3nt: TGTGCCAGCAGCTTAGATTGGGAGCAGCCCCAGCATTTT; CDR3aa: CASSLDWEQPQHF
j_gene: TRBJ1-1; abundance: once; v_gene: TRBV6-6; d_gene: TRBD1; CDR3nt: TGTGCCAGCAGTCTCGGACAGGAAAGGAACACTGAAGCTTTCTTT; CDR3aa: CASSLGQERNTEAFF
j_gene: TRBJ1-6; abundance: -; v_gene: TRBV5-1; d_gene: -; CDR3nt: TGCGCCAGCAGCCGCGATTCACCCCTCCACTTT; CDR3aa: CASSRDSPLHF
j_gene: TRBJ1-6; abundance: -; v_gene: TRBV6-5; d_gene: TRBD1; CDR3nt: TGTGCCAGCAGTTATTTTCAGGGGGCGAATTCACCCCTCCACTTT; CDR3aa: CASSYFQGANSPLHF
j_gene: TRBJ2-4; abundance: -; v_gene: TRBV2; d_gene: -; CDR3nt: TGTGCCAGCAGCGTGACAACGCTAGCCAAAAACATTCAGTACTTC; CDR3aa: CASSVTTLAKNIQYF
j_gene: TRBJ2-5; abundance: -; v_gene: TRBV4-1; d_gene: TRBD2; CDR3nt: TGCGCCAGCAGCCTAGACAGCGGGGGAGAGACCCAGTACTTC; CDR3aa: CASSLDSGGETQYF
j_gene: TRBJ1-1; abundance: -; v_gene: TRBV5-4; d_gene: -; CDR3nt: TGTGCCAGCAGCTCTCCCCTCGGCGGCTTAGTAATGAACACTGAAGCTTTCTTT; CDR3aa: CASSSPLGGLVMNTEAFF
j_gene: TRBJ2-7; abundance: -; v_gene: TRBV27; d_gene: TRBD2; CDR3nt: TGTGCCAGCAGTTTGCTGCGGGGGGCCTACGAGCAGTACTTC; CDR3aa: CASSLLRGAYEQYF
j_gene: TRBJ1-4; abundance: -; v_gene: TRBV4-1; d_gene: -; CDR3nt: TGCGCCAGCAGCCAGGAACTAGGGTCCCGCAATGAAAAACTGTTTTTT; CDR3aa: CASSQELGSRNEKLFF
j_gene: TRBJ2-5; abundance: -; v_gene: TRBV6-5; d_gene: -; CDR3nt: TGTGCCAGCAGTTACGGTGGCAGGGCGGAGACCCAGTACTTC; CDR3aa: CASSYGGRAETQYF
j_gene: TRBJ2-7; abundance: -; v_gene: TRBV14; d_gene: TRBD2; CDR3nt: TGTGCCAGCAGCCAAGTAAGAGCCTTCGGGGGGGAGCAGTACTTC; CDR3aa: CASSQVRAFGGEQYF
j_gene: TRBJ2-1; abundance: -; v_gene: TRBV28; d_gene: -; CDR3nt: TGTGCCAGCAGTTTATTGCCGGGAACCCCCCGGCAGTTCTTC; CDR3aa: CASSLLPGTPRQFF
j_gene: TRBJ1-2; abundance: -; v_gene: TRBV6-5; d_gene: TRBD1; CDR3nt: TGTGCCAGCAGTTACGGGCAGGGGGCCGGTGGCTACACCTTC; CDR3aa: CASSYGQGAGGYTF
j_gene: TRBJ1-1; abundance: -; v_gene: TRBV11-2; d_gene: -; CDR3nt: TGTGCCAGCAGCGGAACAGGATGGAACACTGAAGCTTTCTTT; CDR3aa: CASSGTGWNTEAFF
j_gene: TRBJ1-5; abundance: -; v_gene: TRBV7-9; d_gene: -; CDR3nt: TGTGCCAGCAGCTCCCTTGGTCAGGGGACAAATCAGCCCCAGCATTTT; CDR3aa: CASSSLGQGTNQPQHF
j_gene: TRBJ2-1; abundance: once; v_gene: TRBV5-1; d_gene: -; CDR3nt: TGCGCCAGCAGCCCCCCCGGAGCGGTTTACTCCTACAATGAGCAGTTCTTC; CDR3aa: CASSPPGAVYSYNEQFF
j_gene: TRBJ2-1; abundance: -; v_gene: TRBV6-1; d_gene: TRBD1; CDR3nt: TGTGCCAGCAGTGAAATGGACAGGGGCTACAATGAGCAGTTCTTC; CDR3aa: CASSEMDRGYNEQFF
j_gene: TRBJ2-5; abundance: -; v_gene: TRBV7-7; d_gene: TRBD2; CDR3nt: TGTGCTAGCGGGGGGGCCTCGGGAGAGACCCAGTACTTC; CDR3aa: CASGGASGETQYF
j_gene: TRBJ2-3; abundance: few; v_gene: TRBV11-2; d_gene: TRBD2; CDR3nt: TGTGCCAGCAGCTCGGGACTAGCGGGGCCCGAGTCGCAGTATTTT; CDR3aa: CASSSGLAGPESQYF
j_gene: TRBJ2-7; abundance: -; v_gene: TRBV10-3; d_gene: -; CDR3nt: TGTGCCATCAGTGGTGGGGGCCGGACAAACTCCTACGAGCAGTACTTC; CDR3aa: CAISGGGRTNSYEQYF
j_gene: TRBJ1-1; abundance: -; v_gene: TRBV18; d_gene: -; CDR3nt: TGTGCCAGCTCCGGGACACATTACACTGAAGCTTTCTTT; CDR3aa: CASSGTHYTEAFF
j_gene: TRBJ2-5; abundance: -; v_gene: TRBV7-8; d_gene: TRBD2; CDR3nt: TGTGCCAGCAGCTTAGTTTGGTTGCGGGAGAAGGGAGAGACCCAGTACTTC; CDR3aa: CASSLVWLREKGETQYF
j_gene: TRBJ2-1; abundance: -; v_gene: TRBV9; d_gene: -; CDR3nt: TGTGCCAGCAGCGTAGAGGGGGACGCGTTCTACAATGAGCAGTTCTTC; CDR3aa: CASSVEGDAFYNEQFF
j_gene: TRBJ2-7; abundance: -; v_gene: TRBV12-5; d_gene: TRBD1; CDR3nt: TGTGCTAGTGGTTCCTACCGGGACAGGGAAAAAAACGAGCAGTACTTC; CDR3aa: CASGSYRDREKNEQYF
j_gene: TRBJ2-7; abundance: -; v_gene: TRBV27; d_gene: -; CDR3nt: TGTGCCAGCAGGGGGTCTGGGGGGTACGAGCAGTACTTC; CDR3aa: CASRGSGGYEQYF
j_gene: TRBJ1-2; abundance: -; v_gene: TRBV29-1; d_gene: -; CDR3nt: TGCAGCCCTCCCGGCCAACGACAGTACTATGGCTACACCTTC; CDR3aa: CSPPGQRQYYGYTF
j_gene: TRBJ2-7; abundance: -; v_gene: TRBV7-8; d_gene: -; CDR3nt: TGTGCCAGCAGCTTAGATGGCGGGACTCCGGACCCATCCTACGAGCAGTACTTC; CDR3aa: CASSLDGGTPDPSYEQYF
j_gene: TRBJ2-3; abundance: -; v_gene: TRBV6-5; d_gene: TRBD2; CDR3nt: TGTGCCTCGGCGGGGGGAGGCACAGATACGCAGTATTTT; CDR3aa: CASAGGGTDTQYF
j_gene: TRBJ1-2; abundance: few; v_gene: TRBV4-1; d_gene: TRBD1; CDR3nt: TGCGCCAGCAGCCAAGGTAGAGGGGGCTCTAACTATGGCTACACCTTC; CDR3aa: CASSQGRGGSNYGYTF
j_gene: TRBJ2-4; abundance: once; v_gene: TRBV5-4; d_gene: TRBD2; CDR3nt: TGTGCCAGCAGCTTGGGACTAGCGGGGGTCACCGCCAAAAACATTCAGTACTTC; CDR3aa: CASSLGLAGVTAKNIQYF
j_gene: TRBJ1-4; abundance: -; v_gene: TRBV2; d_gene: TRBD1; CDR3nt: TGTGCCAGCAGCCTGGACAGGGGGCGGTTTGAAAAACTGTTTTTT; CDR3aa: CASSLDRGRFEKLFF
j_gene: TRBJ2-2; abundance: -; v_gene: TRBV4-2; d_gene: -; CDR3nt: TGTGCCAGCGGCCGGGACTCCAACACCGGGGAGCTGTTTTTT; CDR3aa: CASGRDSNTGELFF
j_gene: TRBJ2-5; abundance: -; v_gene: TRBV5-1; d_gene: TRBD1; CDR3nt: TGCGCCAGCAGCTTGGTAGGACAGGGAAGACAAGAGACCCAGTACTTC; CDR3aa: CASSLVGQGRQETQYF
j_gene: TRBJ2-5; abundance: -; v_gene: TRBV19; d_gene: TRBD2; CDR3nt: TGTGCCAGTAGCCGGGGGGGTCAAGAGACCCAGTACTTC; CDR3aa: CASSRGGQETQYF
j_gene: TRBJ2-7; abundance: -; v_gene: TRBV27; d_gene: TRBD1; CDR3nt: TGTGCCAGCAGTTCGGGACAGGGGGTGGGGGAGCAGTACTTC; CDR3aa: CASSSGQGVGEQYF
j_gene: TRBJ2-3; abundance: -; v_gene: TRBV2; d_gene: -; CDR3nt: TGTGCCAGCAGTGAAAGCCAAGCAGATACGCAGTATTTT; CDR3aa: CASSESQADTQYF
j_gene: TRBJ1-2; abundance: -; v_gene: TRBV4-3; d_gene: -; CDR3nt: TGCGCCAGCAGCCAAGATTTCCGCGCTGGCTACACCTTC; CDR3aa: CASSQDFRAGYTF
j_gene: TRBJ1-5; abundance: few; v_gene: TRBV10-1; d_gene: TRBD1; CDR3nt: TGCGCCAGCAGACTGGGACAGCGAAATCAGCCCCAGCATTTT; CDR3aa: CASRLGQRNQPQHF
j_gene: TRBJ1-5; abundance: -; v_gene: TRBV6-5; d_gene: -; CDR3nt: TGTGCCAGCAGTTACGTGCGTCAGCCCCAGCATTTT; CDR3aa: CASSYVRQPQHF
j_gene: TRBJ1-3; abundance: few; v_gene: TRBV7-3; d_gene: -; CDR3nt: TGTGCCAGCAGCCCGCCGCGAGGCACCATATATTTT; CDR3aa: CASSPPRGTIYF